Listed below are T cell receptor beta chains from one sample, sequenced in a study of blood T cell repertoires in COVID-19. The repertoire was sequenced with immunoSEQ multiplex PCR; TCRdb's copy has only in-frame clones and lacks some. The sample has 13,000 or so clones, roughly 93% seen once. Source material: peripheral blood. The receptors here all came from a human donor in a cohort sampled during active COVID-19. CDR3s include the opening cysteine and the closing phenylalanine or tryptophan. D genes are given only for firm matches. Only some rows state a clone size, as once, few, many or a class for expanded clones.

D	J	V	size	DNA	CDR3
.	TRBJ2-7	TRBV5-1	.	TGCGCCAGCAGCTTGGGTTGGGGGGTGTCCTACGAGCAGTACTTC	CASSLGWGVSYEQYF
.	TRBJ2-1	TRBV6-6	.	TGTGCCAGCAGTCCACAGGGGGGGCTAAGCTCCTACAATGAGCAGTTCTTC	CASSPQGGLSSYNEQFF
.	TRBJ2-5	TRBV9	.	TGTGCCAGCAGCCAAGGGGGACACGGTGGGGAGACCCAGTACTTC	CASSQGGHGGETQYF
TRBD1	TRBJ2-7	TRBV27	.	TGTGCCAGCATTCGTTTCGGGGGACAGGGGGCAGGAGAGCAGTACTTC	CASIRFGGQGAGEQYF
.	TRBJ2-3	TRBV28	.	TGTGCCAGCAGTTCAAACAGACGGTACACAGATACGCAGTATTTT	CASSSNRRYTDTQYF
.	TRBJ1-2	TRBV20-1	.	TGCAGTGTCCCGTTTGGCTACACCTTC	CSVPFGYTF
TRBD1	TRBJ1-1	TRBV10-3	.	TGTGCCATCAGCGGACAGGGGGCTGAAGCTTTCTTT	CAISGQGAEAFF
TRBD1	TRBJ2-2	TRBV19	.	TGTGCCAGTAGTATGGACAGGGGGAGGTCCGGGGAGCTGTTTTTT	CASSMDRGRSGELFF
.	TRBJ2-5	TRBV28	.	TGTGCCAGCAGTTTTTACCGAGTTCAAGAGACCCAGTACTTC	CASSFYRVQETQYF
.	TRBJ2-5	TRBV5-1	.	TGCGCCAGCAGCCCAGCATCGGGATTCATTGAGACCCAGTACTTC	CASSPASGFIETQYF
.	TRBJ2-1	TRBV5-1	.	TGCGCCAGCAGCCCAGCCAGCGGCTCCTACAATGAGCAGTTCTTC	CASSPASGSYNEQFF
TRBD2	TRBJ2-1	TRBV11-2	.	TGTGCCAGCAGCTTAGAGCTAGCGGGAACCGTTTCCTACAATGAGCAGTTCTTC	CASSLELAGTVSYNEQFF
TRBD2	TRBJ2-7	TRBV30	.	TGTGCCTGGAGTGCCGGGGGGTGGGAGCAGTACTTC	CAWSAGGWEQYF
TRBD2	TRBJ2-1	TRBV4-2	.	TGTGCCAGCAGCCAAGAAATGACTAGCGGGGCATACAATGAGCAGTTCTTC	CASSQEMTSGAYNEQFF
TRBD2	TRBJ2-3	TRBV7-9	once	TGTGCCAGCAGCGAAACTAGCGGGTTCACAGATACGCAGTATTTT	CASSETSGFTDTQYF
TRBD1	TRBJ2-7	TRBV5-1	.	TGCGCCAGCAGCTTCGGACAGGGGGCCGTCTACGAGCAGTACTTC	CASSFGQGAVYEQYF
TRBD1	TRBJ2-1	TRBV27	once	TGTGCCAGCAGTCCCGGTCAGGGGGCGTACAATGAGCAGTTCTTC	CASSPGQGAYNEQFF
.	TRBJ2-3	TRBV12-2	.	TGTGCAAGTCGCTTAGTCAGGGACAGGGACACAGATACGCAGTATTTT	CASRLVRDRDTDTQYF
.	TRBJ2-7	TRBV10-3	.	TGTGCCACCCACTACGAGCAGTACTTC	CATHYEQYF
TRBD1	TRBJ1-2	TRBV7-9	.	TGTGCCAGCAGCAGCACCGGGACAGGCCTTTCTGGTGGCTACACCTTC	CASSSTGTGLSGGYTF
TRBD2	TRBJ2-1	TRBV6-6	.	TGTGCCAGCAGAGAGGTCCTAGCGGGGGTTTTCGGGCAGTTCTTC	CASREVLAGVFGQFF
.	TRBJ1-6	TRBV7-8	.	TGTGCCAGCGAACCAGCAGGTGGTAATAATTCACCCCTCCACTTT	CASEPAGGNNSPLHF
.	TRBJ1-4	TRBV28	.	TGTGCCAGCAGTACCTCCACAGGGCCCAGCACTAATGAAAAACTGTTTTTT	CASSTSTGPSTNEKLFF
TRBD2	TRBJ2-1	TRBV7-2	.	TGTGCCAGCAGCTTAATGGATAGCGGGGGGCAGTTCTTC	CASSLMDSGGQFF
.	TRBJ2-3	TRBV5-1	.	TGCGCCAGCAGCTTGGGGATAGCTGCCAGCACAGATACGCAGTATTTT	CASSLGIAASTDTQYF
.	TRBJ1-1	TRBV11-2	.	TGTGCCAGCACCGGCGGGTGGGCCTCCACGGGCGTGGGGACTGAAGCTTTCTTT	CASTGGWASTGVGTEAFF
TRBD2	TRBJ2-3	TRBV9	.	TGTGCCAGCAGCGCCCTTCCGGGACTAACTTCCACCACAGATACGCAGTATTTT	CASSALPGLTSTTDTQYF
.	TRBJ2-3	TRBV5-1	.	TGCGCCAGCAGCTCTCAGGACAAAAGTACGCAGTATTTT	CASSSQDKSTQYF
TRBD2	TRBJ2-5	TRBV25-1	.	TGTGCCAGCAGTGAATACGAGGGGGCTAGCGGGGCACAAGAGACCCAGTACTTC	CASSEYEGASGAQETQYF
.	TRBJ1-6	TRBV15	.	TGTGCCACCAGCCCTTCCCGGAGGCTCCTTTATAATTCACCCCTCCACTTT	CATSPSRRLLYNSPLHF